In its sample, the clone carrying this T cell receptor beta chain was seen a few times. What it recognizes is unknown. The same CDR3 also results from other DNA sequences found in this sample. With 1 base removed from V and 5 bases from J, the gap between germline ends came to 5 bases. CDR3 length: 13 residues. From germline, CDR1 is SEHNR and CDR2 FQNEAQ (reference sequence). CD8 cells regarded as naive lacked CD45RO, were positively chosen for CCR7, and omitted terminally differentiated effector memory CD45RA+ cells. Data came from immunoSEQ multiplex PCR; TCRdb stores just in-frame clones and leaves some out. The sample lists roughly 2.1 million clones, roughly 91% occurring once. The sample comes from a study of shared clonotypes between healthy human individuals. Findings and caveats of the study: Estimated richness was generally greater in naive than memory subsets.

The V and J genes are TRBV7-9 and TRBJ2-2; the D call may be TRBD1 or TRBD2 (5 bases each). The source of this sequence is a man aged 18 to 30 in good health. Some clones in this sample may be carry-over from other donors' samples. Material for sequencing was naive CD8+ T cells from PBMCs. This chain's CDR3 is CASSLGGTGELFF. CDR3 DNA: TGTGCCAGCAGCTTAGGGGGGACCGGGGAGCTGTTTTTT.